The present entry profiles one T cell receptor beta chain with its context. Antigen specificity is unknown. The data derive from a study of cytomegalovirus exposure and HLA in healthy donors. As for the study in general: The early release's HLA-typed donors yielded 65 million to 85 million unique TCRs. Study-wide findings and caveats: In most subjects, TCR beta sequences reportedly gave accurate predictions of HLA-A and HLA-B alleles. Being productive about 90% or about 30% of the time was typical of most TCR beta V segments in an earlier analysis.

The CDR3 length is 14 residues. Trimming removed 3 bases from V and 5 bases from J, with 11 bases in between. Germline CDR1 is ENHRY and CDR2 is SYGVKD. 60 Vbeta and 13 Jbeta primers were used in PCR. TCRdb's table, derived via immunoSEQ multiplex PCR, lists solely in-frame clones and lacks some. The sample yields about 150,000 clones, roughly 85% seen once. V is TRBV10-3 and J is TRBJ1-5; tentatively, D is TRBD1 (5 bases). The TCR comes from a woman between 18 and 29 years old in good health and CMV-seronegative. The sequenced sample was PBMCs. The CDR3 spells CAISDPRGDQPQHF. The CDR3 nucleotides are TGTGCCATCAGTGACCCCCGGGGGGATCAGCCCCAGCATTTT.